This TCR beta chain was recorded in a study of human T cells and chemical hapten exposure. Whole-study context: All patients underwent weekly scalp dosing with diphenylcyclopropenone for the full roughly 24-week study. Patch tests applied 0.01% DPC to the upper back and were scored after 6 days.

V shed 1 base and J shed 4 bases, with 12 bases lying between them. The CDR3 is 15 amino acids. CDR1 is SGHAT and CDR2 is FQNNGV in the germline V gene. Using its own MiXCR run on the RACE reads, TCRdb lists one record per CDR3 protein. The repertoire holds fewer than 300,000 distinct CDR3 sequences, with around 7.7% as singletons. Overall study results and limits: Alopecia affecting every donor means their immune response may not match healthy people's. In comparison with controls, expanded TCRs gave rise to a significantly larger number of large CDR3 similarity clusters.

Many counts were recorded for this clonotype. Its specificity is not known. Specified time point: pre-sensitization, week 0. Treatment indicated: therapeutic diphenylcyclopropenone sensitization with weekly scalp DPC. The rearrangement uses TRBV11-2 and TRBJ2-3; D might be TRBD1 (6 bases). The TCR comes from a man younger than 35 with alopecia areata. Some clones in this sample may be carry-over from other donors' samples. The material was whole blood, obtained in connection with sensitization to the hapten diphenylcyclopropenone (DPC). DNA for the CDR3: TGTGCCAGCAGCTTAGTACAGGGTCCCCCAGATACGCAGTATTTT. It yields the protein CASSLVQGPPDTQYF.